A selection of T cell receptor beta chains follows, all from one sample in a study of early T cells in non-severe SARS-CoV-2 infection. MiXCR was run by TCRdb on the 5' RACE reads, yielding one entry per CDR3 protein. The table includes 90,000 to 120,000 distinct CDR3 sequences, approximately 12% detected once. Sequenced: whole blood. All receptors come from an adult who was a healthcare worker with PCR-confirmed SARS-CoV-2 infection or an uninfected control (not recorded which). The CDR3 runs from the conserved cysteine through the conserved F or W. A D gene is named only where the DNA matches it firmly. Clone size, where shown, is once, few, many, or a class for clones that have expanded.

v_call: TRBV11-2; clone_size: many; d_call: -; j_call: TRBJ1-1; cdr3_length: 11; cdr3_aa: CASSLARRAFF; cdr3_nt: TGTGCCAGCAGCTTAGCCCGGCGGGCTTTCTTT
v_call: TRBV14; clone_size: -; d_call: -; j_call: TRBJ2-2; cdr3_length: 15; cdr3_aa: CASSVPGHNTGELFF; cdr3_nt: TGTGCCAGCAGCGTTCCGGGACACAACACCGGGGAGCTGTTTTTT
v_call: TRBV11-2; clone_size: -; d_call: -; j_call: TRBJ2-1; cdr3_length: 14; cdr3_aa: CASSLGLTVNEQFF; cdr3_nt: TGTGCCAGCAGCTTAGGCCTGACAGTCAATGAGCAGTTCTTC
v_call: TRBV19; clone_size: -; d_call: -; j_call: TRBJ1-5; cdr3_length: 16; cdr3_aa: CASSIGWQDLNQPQHF; cdr3_nt: TGTGCCAGTAGTATAGGTTGGCAGGACCTAAATCAGCCCCAGCATTTT
v_call: TRBV11-2; clone_size: many; d_call: -; j_call: TRBJ2-7; cdr3_length: 13; cdr3_aa: CASSLEPSGEQYF; cdr3_nt: TGTGCCAGCAGCCTAGAACCGAGTGGCGAGCAGTACTTC
v_call: TRBV19; clone_size: -; d_call: -; j_call: TRBJ2-2; cdr3_length: 15; cdr3_aa: CASSQTDRDTGELFF; cdr3_nt: TGTGCCAGTAGCCAGACAGATCGGGACACCGGGGAGCTGTTTTTT
v_call: TRBV9; clone_size: -; d_call: TRBD2; j_call: TRBJ2-3; cdr3_length: 16; cdr3_aa: CASSTGQAGATDTQYF; cdr3_nt: TGTGCCAGCAGTACCGGGCAGGCGGGAGCTACAGATACGCAGTATTTT
v_call: TRBV6-1; clone_size: -; d_call: TRBD2; j_call: TRBJ2-1; cdr3_length: 18; cdr3_aa: CASSEAGTSGSSYNEQFF; cdr3_nt: TGTGCCAGCAGTGAGGCCGGGACTAGCGGGAGCTCCTACAATGAGCAGTTCTTC
v_call: TRBV20-1; clone_size: few; d_call: TRBD1; j_call: TRBJ2-7; cdr3_length: 14; cdr3_aa: CSAKSRDRGHEQYF; cdr3_nt: TGCAGTGCTAAGAGCCGGGACAGGGGCCACGAGCAGTACTTC
v_call: TRBV28; clone_size: few; d_call: TRBD2; j_call: TRBJ2-1; cdr3_length: 14; cdr3_aa: CASSLASGIGEQFF; cdr3_nt: TGTGCCAGCAGTTTGGCTAGCGGGATCGGTGAGCAGTTCTTC
v_call: TRBV28; clone_size: -; d_call: -; j_call: TRBJ2-6; cdr3_length: 15; cdr3_aa: CASSLVDSGANVLTF; cdr3_nt: TGTGCCAGCAGTCTCGTGGACTCTGGGGCCAACGTCCTGACTTTC
v_call: TRBV6-6; clone_size: many; d_call: TRBD1; j_call: TRBJ1-2; cdr3_length: 14; cdr3_aa: CASSPRDSSYGYTF; cdr3_nt: TGTGCCAGCAGTCCAAGGGACAGCAGTTATGGCTACACCTTC
v_call: TRBV30; clone_size: few; d_call: -; j_call: TRBJ1-1; cdr3_length: 14; cdr3_aa: CAWSLQGLNTEAFF; cdr3_nt: TGTGCCTGGAGTCTTCAGGGACTGAACACTGAAGCTTTCTTT
v_call: TRBV12-3/TRBV12-4; clone_size: few; d_call: -; j_call: TRBJ2-2; cdr3_length: 14; cdr3_aa: CASSLSIRGGELFF; cdr3_nt: TGTGCCAGCAGTTTATCAATCCGTGGCGGGGAGCTGTTTTTT
v_call: TRBV12-3/TRBV12-4; clone_size: once; d_call: -; j_call: TRBJ2-4; cdr3_length: 14; cdr3_aa: CASSPEIAKNIQYF; cdr3_nt: TGTGCCAGCAGTCCCGAAATAGCCAAAAACATTCAGTACTTC
v_call: TRBV7-2; clone_size: -; d_call: TRBD2; j_call: TRBJ2-5; cdr3_length: 16; cdr3_aa: CASSLAGSGAQETQYF; cdr3_nt: TGTGCCAGCAGCTTAGCGGGGAGCGGGGCCCAAGAGACCCAGTACTTC
v_call: TRBV2; clone_size: many; d_call: -; j_call: TRBJ2-2; cdr3_length: 17; cdr3_aa: CASLGTDKFGTPGELFF; cdr3_nt: TGTGCCAGCCTTGGCACAGACAAGTTCGGAACCCCCGGGGAGCTGTTTTTT
v_call: TRBV20-1; clone_size: many; d_call: -; j_call: TRBJ2-1; cdr3_length: 14; cdr3_aa: CSARAEGRNNEQFF; cdr3_nt: TGCAGTGCTAGAGCAGAGGGACGTAACAATGAGCAGTTCTTC
v_call: TRBV6-6; clone_size: many; d_call: -; j_call: TRBJ2-2; cdr3_length: 12; cdr3_aa: CASTPLGRELFF; cdr3_nt: TGTGCCAGCACCCCACTCGGGCGGGAGCTGTTTTTT
v_call: TRBV5-1; clone_size: -; d_call: -; j_call: TRBJ2-3; cdr3_length: 17; cdr3_aa: CASGYPGGAGHADTQYF; cdr3_nt: TGCGCCAGCGGATACCCCGGGGGAGCGGGTCACGCAGATACGCAGTATTTT
v_call: TRBV3-1; clone_size: -; d_call: -; j_call: TRBJ2-1; cdr3_length: 15; cdr3_aa: CASSQGRDLNNEQFF; cdr3_nt: TGTGCCAGCAGCCAAGGGCGGGACCTGAACAATGAGCAGTTCTTC
v_call: TRBV7-2; clone_size: -; d_call: TRBD2; j_call: TRBJ2-7; cdr3_length: 14; cdr3_aa: CASSLTSGTYEQYF; cdr3_nt: TGTGCCAGCAGCTTGACTAGCGGAACCTACGAGCAGTACTTC
v_call: TRBV11-2; clone_size: few; d_call: -; j_call: TRBJ1-6; cdr3_length: 15; cdr3_aa: CASSRNGQINSPLHF; cdr3_nt: TGTGCCAGCAGCCGTAACGGACAGATTAATTCACCCCTCCACTTT